The clone carrying this T cell receptor (beta chain) is a singleton in its sample. This sample stems from a study of blood T cell repertoires in COVID-19. Background on the study: Researchers got acute and convalescent COVID-19 samples from the United States, Italy and Spain. From T cells, B-cell-depleted T cells, or PBMCs came the material, which was cDNA or gDNA.

Germline lookup yields CDR1 MDHEN and CDR2 SYDVKM. The junction had 9 bases not matched to a gene; V was cut back by 3 bases and J by 5 bases. This CDR3 spans 16 amino acids. In the study's own analysis: How many nucleated cells were present was estimated from reference gene primer amplification. Method: immunoSEQ multiplex PCR; TCRdb's copy keeps in-frame clones and lacks some. V and J calls and clone size are given by that table; D and trimming were obtained from the DNA. The sample lists fewer than 90,000 clones, roughly 82% seen once, with around 10% in the top ten. The receptor comes from a man over 45 with acute or convalescent COVID-19. V usage is TRBV28 and J usage is TRBJ2-7; 11 positions agree with TRBD2. The sequenced sample was peripheral blood. CDR3 bases: TGTGCCAGCAGTTTCCCCCTTACTAGCGGGAGCGACGAGCAGTACTTC. This codes for CASSFPLTSGSDEQYF.